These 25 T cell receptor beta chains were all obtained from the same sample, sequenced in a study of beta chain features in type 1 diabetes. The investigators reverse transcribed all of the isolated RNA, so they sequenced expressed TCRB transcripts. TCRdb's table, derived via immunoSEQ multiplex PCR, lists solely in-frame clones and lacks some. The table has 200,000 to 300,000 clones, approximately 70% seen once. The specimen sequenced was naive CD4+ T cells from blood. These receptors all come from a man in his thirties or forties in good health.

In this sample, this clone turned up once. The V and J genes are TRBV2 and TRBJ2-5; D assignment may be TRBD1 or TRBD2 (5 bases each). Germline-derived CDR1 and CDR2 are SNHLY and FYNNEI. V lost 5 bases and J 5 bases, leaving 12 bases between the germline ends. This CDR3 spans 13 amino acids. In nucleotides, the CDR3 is TGTGCCAGCAGTACCGGGACGAGGGAGACCCAGTACTTC. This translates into CASSTGTRETQYF.

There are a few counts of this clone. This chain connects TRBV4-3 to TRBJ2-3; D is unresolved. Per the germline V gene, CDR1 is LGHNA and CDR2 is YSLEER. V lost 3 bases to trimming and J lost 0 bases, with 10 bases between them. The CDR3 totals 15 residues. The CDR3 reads CASSHGRPSTDTQYF. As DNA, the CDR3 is TGCGCCAGCAGCCATGGACGACCTAGCACAGATACGCAGTATTTT.

The CDR3 here is CSVDGTGGYGYTF. The CDR3 DNA is TGCAGCGTTGACGGGACAGGGGGTTATGGCTACACCTTC. The J gene is TRBJ1-2, the V gene TRBV29-1; 11 bases are shared with TRBD1. Germline V gene lookup returns CDR1 SQVTM and CDR2 ANQGSEA. The CDR3 loop spans 13 amino acids. Losses at the gene ends were 3 bases for V and 5 bases for J; bases not matched to a gene: 2.

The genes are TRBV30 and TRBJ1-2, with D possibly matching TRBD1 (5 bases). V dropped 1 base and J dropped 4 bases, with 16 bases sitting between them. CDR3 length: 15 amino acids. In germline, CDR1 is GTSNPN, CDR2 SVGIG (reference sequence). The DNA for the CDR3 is TGTGCCTGGAGTGCAAAAAGTGGACACCTCTATGGCTACACCTTC. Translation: CAWSAKSGHLYGYTF. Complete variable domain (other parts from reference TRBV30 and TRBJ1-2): SQTIHQWPATLVQPVGSPLSLECTVEGTSNPNLYWYRQAAGRGLQLLFYSVGIGQISSEVPQNLSASRPQDRQFILSSKKLLLSDSGFYLCAWSAKSGHLYGYTFGSGTRLTVV.

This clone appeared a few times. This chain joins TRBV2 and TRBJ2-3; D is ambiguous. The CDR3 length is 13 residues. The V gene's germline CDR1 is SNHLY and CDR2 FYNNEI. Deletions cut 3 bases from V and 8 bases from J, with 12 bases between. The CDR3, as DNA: TGTGCCAGCAGTGACTCCCCGATTGGTACGCAGTATTTT. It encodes CASSDSPIGTQYF.

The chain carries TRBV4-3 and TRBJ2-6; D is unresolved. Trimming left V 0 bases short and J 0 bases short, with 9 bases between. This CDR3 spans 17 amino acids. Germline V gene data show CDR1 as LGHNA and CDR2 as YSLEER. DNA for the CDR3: TGCGCCAGCAGCCAAGACAGGAGAAACTCTGGGGCCAACGTCCTGACTTTC. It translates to CASSQDRRNSGANVLTF.

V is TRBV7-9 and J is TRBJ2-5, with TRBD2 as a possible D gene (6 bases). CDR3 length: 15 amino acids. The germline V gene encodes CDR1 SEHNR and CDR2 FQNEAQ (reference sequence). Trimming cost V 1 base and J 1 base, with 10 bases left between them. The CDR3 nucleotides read TGTGCCAGCAGCTTAGTCGGGGGATCCCAAGAGACCCAGTACTTC. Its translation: CASSLVGGSQETQYF.

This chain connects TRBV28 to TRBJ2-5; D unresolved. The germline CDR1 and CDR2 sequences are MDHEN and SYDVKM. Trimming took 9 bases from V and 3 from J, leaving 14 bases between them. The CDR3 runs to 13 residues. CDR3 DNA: TGTGCCAGTCGAACAACGGAGAAAGAGACCCAGTACTTC. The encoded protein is CASRTTEKETQYF.

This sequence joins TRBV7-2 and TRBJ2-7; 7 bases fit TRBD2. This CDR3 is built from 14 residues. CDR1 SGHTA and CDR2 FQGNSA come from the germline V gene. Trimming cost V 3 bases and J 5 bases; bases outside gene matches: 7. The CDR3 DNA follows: TGTGCCAGCAGCTTGGCGGGAGTAAGCCACGAGCAGTACTTC. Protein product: CASSLAGVSHEQYF.

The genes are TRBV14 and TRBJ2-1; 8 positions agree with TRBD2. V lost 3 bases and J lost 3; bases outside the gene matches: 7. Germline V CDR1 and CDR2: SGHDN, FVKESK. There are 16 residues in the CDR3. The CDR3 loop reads CASSHSGRRNYNEQFF. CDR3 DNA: TGTGCCAGCAGCCACAGCGGGAGAAGGAACTACAATGAGCAGTTCTTC.

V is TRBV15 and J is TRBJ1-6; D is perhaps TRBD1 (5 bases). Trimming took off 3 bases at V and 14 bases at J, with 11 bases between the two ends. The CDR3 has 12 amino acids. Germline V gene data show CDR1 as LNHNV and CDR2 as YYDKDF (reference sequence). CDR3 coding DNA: TGTGCCACCAGCAGGCGTCGGGGGACCCTCCACTTT. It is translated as CATSRRRGTLHF.

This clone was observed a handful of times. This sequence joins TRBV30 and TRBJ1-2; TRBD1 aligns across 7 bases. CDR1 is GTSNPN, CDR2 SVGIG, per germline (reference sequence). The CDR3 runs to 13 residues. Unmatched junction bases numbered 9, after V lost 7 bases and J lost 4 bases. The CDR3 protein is CASSPGGFYGYTF. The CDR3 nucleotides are TGTGCCTCGAGCCCAGGGGGTTTCTATGGCTACACCTTC.

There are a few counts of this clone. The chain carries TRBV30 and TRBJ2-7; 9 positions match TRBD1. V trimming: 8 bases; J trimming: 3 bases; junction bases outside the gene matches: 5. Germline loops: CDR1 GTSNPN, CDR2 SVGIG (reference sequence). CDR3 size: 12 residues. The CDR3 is CAGRDRVYEQYF. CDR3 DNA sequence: TGTGCCGGCCGGGACAGGGTCTACGAGCAGTACTTC.

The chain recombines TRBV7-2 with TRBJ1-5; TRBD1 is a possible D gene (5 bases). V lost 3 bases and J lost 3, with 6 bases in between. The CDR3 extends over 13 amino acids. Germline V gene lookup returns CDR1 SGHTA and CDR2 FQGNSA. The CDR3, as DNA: TGTGCCAGCAGCTTCAGGGACAATCAGCCCCAGCATTTT. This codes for CASSFRDNQPQHF.

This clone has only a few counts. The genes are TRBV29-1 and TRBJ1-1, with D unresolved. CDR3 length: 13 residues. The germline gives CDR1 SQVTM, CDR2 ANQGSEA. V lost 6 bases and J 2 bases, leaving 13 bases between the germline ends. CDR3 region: CSVQGLRNTEAFF. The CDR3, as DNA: TGCAGCGTCCAAGGGCTCCGCAACACTGAAGCTTTCTTT.

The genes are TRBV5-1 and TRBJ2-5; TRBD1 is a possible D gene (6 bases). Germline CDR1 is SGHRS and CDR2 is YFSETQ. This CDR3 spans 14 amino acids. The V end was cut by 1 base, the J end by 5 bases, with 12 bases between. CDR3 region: CASSLRDTQETQYF. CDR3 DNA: TGCGCCAGCAGCTTGAGGGACACCCAGGAGACCCAGTACTTC.

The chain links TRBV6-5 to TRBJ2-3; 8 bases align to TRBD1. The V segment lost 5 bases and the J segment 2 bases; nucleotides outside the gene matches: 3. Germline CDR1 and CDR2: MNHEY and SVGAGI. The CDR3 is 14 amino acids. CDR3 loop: CASSTTGATDTQYF. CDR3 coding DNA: TGTGCCAGCAGTACGACAGGGGCCACAGATACGCAGTATTTT.

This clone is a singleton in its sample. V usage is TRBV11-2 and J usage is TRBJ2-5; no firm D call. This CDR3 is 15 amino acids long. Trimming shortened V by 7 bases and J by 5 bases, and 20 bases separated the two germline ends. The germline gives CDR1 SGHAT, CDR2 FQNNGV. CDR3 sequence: CASTPLGSEVETQYF. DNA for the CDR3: TGTGCCAGCACCCCCTTAGGGTCCGAGGTTGAGACCCAGTACTTC.

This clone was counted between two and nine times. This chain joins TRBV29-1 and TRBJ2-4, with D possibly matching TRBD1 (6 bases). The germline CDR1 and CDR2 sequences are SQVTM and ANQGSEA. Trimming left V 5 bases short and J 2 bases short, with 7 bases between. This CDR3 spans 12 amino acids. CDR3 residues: CSVTGSKNIQYF. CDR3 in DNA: TGCAGCGTTACAGGGTCCAAAAACATTCAGTACTTC.

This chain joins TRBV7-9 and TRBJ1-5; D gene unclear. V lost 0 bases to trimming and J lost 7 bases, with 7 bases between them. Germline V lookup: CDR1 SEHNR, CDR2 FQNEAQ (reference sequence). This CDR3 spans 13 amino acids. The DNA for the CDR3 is TGTGCCAGCAGCTTAGCGGCAGGACAGCCCCAGCATTTT. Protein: CASSLAAGQPQHF.

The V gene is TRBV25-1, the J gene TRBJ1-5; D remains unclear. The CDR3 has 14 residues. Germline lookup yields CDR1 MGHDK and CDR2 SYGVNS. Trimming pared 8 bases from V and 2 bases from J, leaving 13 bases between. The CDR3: CASQREGRNQPQHF. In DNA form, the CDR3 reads TGTGCCAGCCAGCGTGAGGGCCGCAATCAGCCCCAGCATTTT.

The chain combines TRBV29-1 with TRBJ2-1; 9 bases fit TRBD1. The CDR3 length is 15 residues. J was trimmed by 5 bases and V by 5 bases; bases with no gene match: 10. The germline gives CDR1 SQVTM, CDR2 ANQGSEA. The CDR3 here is CSVLWTGVPDNEQFF. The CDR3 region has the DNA TGCAGCGTTTTATGGACAGGGGTCCCAGACAATGAGCAGTTCTTC.

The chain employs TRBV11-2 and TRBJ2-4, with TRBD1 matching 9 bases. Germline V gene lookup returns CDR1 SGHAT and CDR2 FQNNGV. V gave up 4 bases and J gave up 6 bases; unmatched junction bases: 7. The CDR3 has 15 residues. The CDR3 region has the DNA TGTGCCAGCAGCTCAGTGGGACAGGGTGGAAACATTCAGTACTTC. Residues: CASSSVGQGGNIQYF.

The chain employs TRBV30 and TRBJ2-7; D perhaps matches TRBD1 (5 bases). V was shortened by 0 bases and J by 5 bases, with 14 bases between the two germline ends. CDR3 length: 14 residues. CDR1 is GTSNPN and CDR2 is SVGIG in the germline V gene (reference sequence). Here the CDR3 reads CAWSVLQIGDEQYF. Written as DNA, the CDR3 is TGTGCCTGGAGTGTACTCCAGATAGGGGACGAGCAGTACTTC.

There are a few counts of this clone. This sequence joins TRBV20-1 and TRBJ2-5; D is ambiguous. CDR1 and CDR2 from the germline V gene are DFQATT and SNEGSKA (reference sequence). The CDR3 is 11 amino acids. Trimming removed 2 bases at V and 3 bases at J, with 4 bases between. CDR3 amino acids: CSARMKETQYF. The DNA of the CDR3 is TGCAGTGCTAGAATGAAAGAGACCCAGTACTTC.